This entry lists 4 T cell receptor beta chains sequenced from one sample in a study of blood T cell repertoires in COVID-19. The protocol was immunoSEQ multiplex PCR, while the TCRdb copy is restricted to in-frame clones and leaves out a portion. Of about 240,000 clones listed, about four fifths are singletons. The sequenced material came from peripheral blood. The receptors here all came from a woman older than 75 with acute or convalescent COVID-19.

The chain links TRBV27 to TRBJ1-1; 9 bases agree with TRBD1. J gave up 5 bases and V 2 bases, and 6 bases lay outside the gene matches. Germline V gene lookup returns CDR1 MNHEY and CDR2 SMNVEV (reference sequence). This CDR3 is built from 15 residues. The CDR3 sequence: CASSLKTGGSTEAFF. The DNA for the CDR3 is TGTGCCAGCAGTTTAAAGACAGGGGGGAGTACTGAAGCTTTCTTT.

This clone was seen only a few times. This chain connects TRBV7-2 to TRBJ2-3, with TRBD2 matching over 12 bases. Germline CDR1 reads SGHTA; CDR2 reads FQGNSA. Trimming at V came to 7 bases and at J to 0 bases, leaving 5 bases not matched to a gene. The CDR3 length is 16 residues. The CDR3 loop is CASNPLAGGSTDTQYF. In nucleotides, the CDR3 is TGTGCCAGCAACCCCCTAGCGGGGGGGAGCACAGATACGCAGTATTTT.

The V and J genes are TRBV4-1 and TRBJ2-3; tentative D call: TRBD2 (6 bases). The CDR3 loop spans 17 amino acids. V was cut by 4 bases and J by 0 bases, with 17 bases left in between. Germline values: CDR1 MGHRA, CDR2 YSYEKL. CDR3 bases: TGCGCCAGCAGCCCGGGTGGACTAATTCCTAGCACAGATACGCAGTATTTT. Its translation: CASSPGGLIPSTDTQYF.

The gene calls are TRBV4-1 and TRBJ2-6; 7 nucleotides align to TRBD1. V shed 0 bases and J 3 bases; nucleotides not matched to a gene: 8. The CDR3 is 18 amino acids. Germline CDR1 and CDR2: MGHRA and YSYEKL. Written as DNA, the CDR3 is TGCGCCAGCAGCCAAGATAGGACAGGAGGAGGTGGGGCCAACGTCCTGACTTTC. Translating gives CASSQDRTGGGGANVLTF.